A selection of T cell receptor beta chains follows, all from one sample in a study of cytomegalovirus exposure and HLA in healthy donors. Generated by immunoSEQ multiplex PCR, the TCRdb table keeps only in-frame clones and is missing some. This table holds around 140,000 clones, about three quarters found once. Sequenced sample: PBMCs. These receptors came from a woman in her late teens or twenties in good health and CMV-seronegative. CDR3s include the opening cysteine and the closing phenylalanine or tryptophan. The order of the fields is clone size, V gene, J gene, D gene, CDR3 DNA, CDR3 protein. A D gene is named only where the DNA matches it firmly. Clone size is stated in some rows and not others, as once, few, many or a class when expanded.

.	TRBV28	TRBJ2-3	TRBD1	TGTGCCAGCAGTGCGCCCGGGACAGGGTTAGATACGCAGTATTTT	CASSAPGTGLDTQYF
few	TRBV7-8	TRBJ2-7	.	TGTGCCAGCAGCTTAGCGCCGGGGTTAGAGCAGTACTTC	CASSLAPGLEQYF
once	TRBV7-2	TRBJ2-7	TRBD1	TGTGCCAGCAGCGCAAACAGGGGCTCCTACGAGCAGTACTTC	CASSANRGSYEQYF
.	TRBV6-6	TRBJ1-4	TRBD1	TGTGCCAGCAGCTCGCAGGGGGCCTATGAAAAACTGTTTTTT	CASSSQGAYEKLFF
.	TRBV9	TRBJ1-1	TRBD1	TGTGCCAGCAGCTCTGGACAGGGCGTAGGGAACACTGAAGCTTTCTTT	CASSSGQGVGNTEAFF
.	TRBV12-5	TRBJ2-7	.	TGTGCTAGTGATACAGGGGCGGGGGAGCAGTACTTC	CASDTGAGEQYF
.	TRBV2	TRBJ1-4	.	TGTGCCAGCCTCCGGGTCGCAAAACTGTTTTTT	CASLRVAKLFF
.	TRBV18	TRBJ1-1	.	TGTGCCAGCTCACCCACAGGCAGGAACACTGAAGCTTTCTTT	CASSPTGRNTEAFF
few	TRBV6-1	TRBJ2-1	TRBD2	TGTGCCAGCGGATGGACTAGCGGGAGGGTCAATGAGCAGTTCTTC	CASGWTSGRVNEQFF
.	TRBV7-9	TRBJ1-4	TRBD1	TGTGCCAGCAGCCGGGACAGTAAGGCCTCCAATGAAAAACTGTTTTTT	CASSRDSKASNEKLFF
.	TRBV4-1	TRBJ1-5	TRBD1	TGCGCCAGCAGCCAAGAAGACAGGGGGCTTCAGCCCCAGCATTTT	CASSQEDRGLQPQHF
.	TRBV2	TRBJ1-2	.	TGTGCCAGCAACTATAGCCCGGGGATAGGGGGCTACACCTTC	CASNYSPGIGGYTF
.	TRBV9	TRBJ2-3	.	TGTGCCAGCAGCCCCCGGTCCGGGGGACCTAGCACAGATACGCAGTATTTT	CASSPRSGGPSTDTQYF
.	TRBV21-1	TRBJ1-2	.	TGTGCCAGCAGCAAAGCGGAGACGCGGCCCTTTATGGGCTACACCTTC	CASSKAETRPFMGYTF
.	TRBV19	TRBJ2-7	.	TGTGCCAGTAGTCCGCGGGGGCGGTACGAGCAGTACTTC	CASSPRGRYEQYF
few	TRBV6-6	TRBJ1-4	TRBD1	TGTGCCAGCAGTTTTACAGGGGGAGGCGAAAAACTGTTTTTT	CASSFTGGGEKLFF
.	TRBV18	TRBJ1-1	.	TGTGCCAGCTCACTGGCAGTAACCAACACTGAAGCTTTCTTT	CASSLAVTNTEAFF
once	TRBV6-4	TRBJ1-2	.	TGTGCCAGCAGTGACACTTGGGGCGGCTACACCTTC	CASSDTWGGYTF
.	TRBV25-1	TRBJ2-2	.	TGTGCCAGCAGACGGGGACACTACACCGGGGAGCTGTTTTTT	CASRRGHYTGELFF
.	TRBV2	TRBJ2-1	.	TGTGCCAGCAGTGAGGTAGAAAGCTCCTACAATGAGCAGTTCTTC	CASSEVESSYNEQFF
.	TRBV5-1	TRBJ1-2	TRBD1	TGCGCCAGCAGCTTGGCCGGGACAGCTCCTGCGAGCTACACCTTC	CASSLAGTAPASYTF
.	TRBV9	TRBJ1-3	TRBD1	TGTGCCAGCAGCGTAGGAGGGGGCGAAAACACCATATATTTT	CASSVGGGENTIYF